These 26 T cell receptor beta chains came from one sample sequenced in a study of T cells in Graves' hyperthyroidism and ophthalmopathy. From RNA transcripts, TCR beta CDR3 regions were amplified. The HTBI set primed first-round TCR CDR3 RT-PCR. TCRdb redid the calling of the multiplex PCR reads with MiXCR, one entry per CDR3 protein. The sample holds about 200,000 distinct CDR3 sequences, about a sixth seen once. Sequenced: blood. These receptor sequences come from a woman aged 50 to 60 with Graves' hyperthyroidism.

This clonotype was counted at least ten times. The J gene is TRBJ1-6, the V gene TRBV27; TRBD1 might be the D (5 bases). The germline V and J ends were trimmed by 3 bases and 9 bases, with 15 bases remaining between them. The length of the CDR3 is 15 residues. Germline CDR1 is MNHEY and CDR2 is SMNVEV (reference sequence). The CDR3 bases are TGTGCCAGCAGTTTCTGGGGCACCAGACCTTCACCCCTCCACTTT. Translating it yields CASSFWGTRPSPLHF.

This clonotype was observed many times. The chain couples TRBV5-6 to TRBJ2-1, with 7 bases that match TRBD2. Germline V gives CDR1 SGHDT, CDR2 YYEEEE. The CDR3 runs 18 residues. The V and J ends lost 5 bases and 2 bases, in that order; junction bases with no gene match: 16. CDR3 DNA: TGTGCCAGCAGATTGATGGGAGCCAGCGGGAACACCTACAATGAGCAGTTCTTC. Residues: CASRLMGASGNTYNEQFF.

This clonotype has at least ten counts. The CDR3 region has the DNA TGTGCCAGCAGCTTAATGGGGAGACAGGGGGCCAATGAGCAGTTCTTC. Protein product: CASSLMGRQGANEQFF. The chain has TRBV7-3 and TRBJ2-1; 10 bases align to TRBD1. The V and J ends lost 1 base and 6 bases, in that order; junction bases with no gene match: 6. The CDR3 covers 16 residues. The germline CDR1 and CDR2 sequences are SGHTA and FQGTGA.

This clonotype turned up a few times. The chain joins TRBV3-1 to TRBJ2-7, with 12 bases that match TRBD2. There are 15 residues in the CDR3. The germline gives CDR1 LGHDT, CDR2 YNNKEL (reference sequence). The V segment lost 2 bases and the J segment 4 bases; nucleotides outside the gene matches: 3. CDR3 region: CASSQLLAGGYEQYF. As DNA, the CDR3 is TGTGCCAGCAGCCAACTACTAGCGGGGGGATACGAGCAGTACTTC.

The chain has TRBV27 and TRBJ2-7; a weak D match, TRBD1 (6 bases). Germline V gene data show CDR1 as MNHEY and CDR2 as SMNVEV (reference sequence). CDR3 length: 17 residues. V dropped 2 bases and J dropped 0 bases, with 17 bases sitting between them. The DNA for the CDR3 is TGTGCCAGCAGTTTACAGGTACCCTGGGGGCTCTCCTACGAGCAGTACTTC. Translated, it gives CASSLQVPWGLSYEQYF.

The CDR3 loop reads CASTPPPLINNYGYTF. As DNA, the CDR3 is TGTGCCAGCACACCCCCCCCCCTTATAAATAACTATGGCTACACCTTC. The chain has TRBV11-2 and TRBJ1-2, with D uncertain. Trimming stripped 7 bases from V and 1 base from J, with 19 bases between. The V gene's germline CDR1 is SGHAT and CDR2 FQNNGV. This CDR3 is built from 16 residues.

This clonotype showed up many times. The rearrangement joins TRBV6-1 to TRBJ1-4; no firm D call. Trimming removed 6 bases at V and 5 bases at J, with 13 bases between. The CDR3 has 14 amino acids. CDR1 MNHNS and CDR2 SASEGT come from the germline V gene. The CDR3 DNA follows: TGTGCCAGCAGCAACCAAGGAAACAATGAAAAACTGTTTTTT. It yields the protein CASSNQGNNEKLFF.

This clonotype was counted between two and nine times. This chain joins TRBV12-3 or TRBV12-4 and TRBJ2-2, with 9 bases identical to TRBD1. The CDR3 is 16 amino acids. Trimming cost V 6 bases and J 2 bases; bases outside gene matches: 7. The CDR3 DNA reads as TGTGCCAGCAGCTTCGGACAGGGGAGTAACACCGGGGAGCTGTTTTTT. Translated, it gives CASSFGQGSNTGELFF.

This clonotype was counted many times. V and J are TRBV2 and TRBJ2-2; D perhaps matches TRBD2 (5 bases). V lost 6 bases and J lost 3, with 20 bases in between. The germline gives CDR1 SNHLY, CDR2 FYNNEI. The CDR3 spans 17 residues. Written as DNA, the CDR3 is TGTGCCAGCAGCGGCCGGGATGCGGACCCATACACCGGGGAGCTGTTTTTT. Its protein is CASSGRDADPYTGELFF.

V and J are TRBV7-2 and TRBJ1-5; D call uncertain. The germline CDR1 and CDR2 sequences are SGHTA and FQGNSA. V was pared by 0 bases and J by 3 bases, with 9 bases between. CDR3 length: 15 amino acids. The CDR3 DNA reads TGTGCCAGCAGCTTAGCATCTCAGAACAATCAGCCCCAGCATTTT. As protein: CASSLASQNNQPQHF.

This clonotype has ten or more counts. V usage is TRBV12-5 and J usage is TRBJ1-1; D gene unclear. Germline CDR1 is LGHNT and CDR2 is FRNRAP. This CDR3 has 17 amino acids. Trimming took off 0 bases at V and 1 base at J, with 15 bases between the two ends. The CDR3 coding sequence is TGTGCTAGTGGTTTGGTACTGGGCAGGCGGACGAACACTGAAGCTTTCTTT. This encodes CASGLVLGRRTNTEAFF. Variable domain in full (rest from reference TRBV12-5 and TRBJ1-1): DARVTQTPRHKVTEMGQEVTMRCQPILGHNTVFWYRQTMMQGLELLAYFRNRAPLDDSGMPKDRFSAEMPDATLATLKIQPSEPRDSAVYFCASGLVLGRRTNTEAFFGQGTRLTVV.

This clonotype was picked up many times. The gene calls are TRBV6-1 and TRBJ1-1; no clear D gene. Trimming stripped 5 bases from V and 8 bases from J, with 15 bases between. The CDR3 loop spans 13 amino acids. Germline V gene data show CDR1 as MNHNS and CDR2 as SASEGT. The CDR3 region has the DNA TGTGCCAGCAGTCTCCTGGACTACCTAGAAGCTTTCTTT. This translates into CASSLLDYLEAFF.

This clonotype appeared many times. The chain uses TRBV5-1 and TRBJ2-3; 9 nucleotides agree with TRBD1. CDR3 length: 15 residues. Germline V gene sequence: CDR1 SGHRS, CDR2 YFSETQ. J lost 1 base, V lost 4 bases, and 4 bases had no gene match. CDR3 protein: CASSRWTGGTDTQYF. The CDR3 DNA is TGCGCCAGCAGCCGCTGGACAGGGGGCACAGATACGCAGTATTTT.

A few counts support this clonotype. The chain links TRBV20-1 to TRBJ1-1, with D unresolved. Germline CDR1 and CDR2: DFQATT and SNEGSKA (reference sequence). The length of the CDR3 is 15 residues. Trimming removed 6 bases at V and 0 bases at J, with 17 bases between. CDR3 in DNA: TGCAGTGCCCCATTTCCCCACGGTATGAACACTGAAGCTTTCTTT. This sequence encodes CSAPFPHGMNTEAFF.

Many counts were recorded for this clonotype. The chain combines TRBV27 with TRBJ2-1; TRBD2 aligns across 12 bases. Germline loops: CDR1 MNHEY, CDR2 SMNVEV (reference sequence). This CDR3 region has 14 residues. The trim removed 8 bases at V and 6 bases at J, leaving 5 bases unmatched. CDR3 sequence (DNA): TGTGCCAGCGGCCTAGCGGGAGGGCTCAATGAGCAGTTCTTC. It translates to CASGLAGGLNEQFF.

This clonotype showed up many times. The genes are TRBV14 and TRBJ1-5; no definite D call. V dropped 0 bases and J dropped 6 bases, with 9 bases sitting between them. Germline V gene data show CDR1 as SGHDN and CDR2 as FVKESK. This CDR3 contains 14 residues. This chain's CDR3 is CASSQDGSGQPQHF. The CDR3 DNA follows: TGTGCCAGCAGCCAAGATGGGAGTGGTCAGCCCCAGCATTTT.

This clonotype was seen at least ten times. The chain recombines TRBV12-3 or TRBV12-4 with TRBJ1-1, with D possibly matching TRBD1 (6 bases). The ends were cut back, 6 bases at V and 8 bases at J, with 10 bases in the middle. This CDR3 region has 11 residues. CDR3 protein: CASRIDREAFF. The CDR3 DNA follows: TGTGCCAGCAGGATAGACAGGGAAGCTTTCTTT.

This clonotype was counted only a few times. The V call is TRBV12-3 or TRBV12-4, the J call TRBJ2-5, with D unresolved. V was cut by 3 bases and J by 4 bases, with 9 bases left in between. The CDR3 has 13 residues. CDR3 residues: CASSLKRRETQYF. The CDR3 DNA sequence: TGTGCCAGCAGTTTGAAGAGGCGAGAGACCCAGTACTTC.

In its sample, this clonotype was seen many times. CDR3 DNA sequence: TGTGCCAGCAGCCCTGGGACTAGCGGGAGGAATGAGCAGTTCTTC. Its translation: CASSPGTSGRNEQFF. The genes are TRBV27 and TRBJ2-1; 15 bases map to TRBD2. This CDR3 is built from 15 residues. The germline V gene has CDR1 MNHEY and CDR2 SMNVEV (reference sequence). The junction had 4 bases not matched to a gene; V was cut back by 6 bases and J by 7 bases.

This clonotype has at least ten counts. The chain joins TRBV12-3 or TRBV12-4 to TRBJ2-2; TRBD2 agrees at 8 bases. The length of the CDR3 is 16 residues. V shed 7 bases and J 5 bases; nucleotides not matched to a gene: 12. CDR3 bases: TGTGCCAGCAATCTGTGGGCTAGCGGGCCAACCGGGGAGCTGTTTTTT. Translating gives CASNLWASGPTGELFF.

This clonotype was seen more than once but under ten times. The V gene is TRBV4-1, the J gene TRBJ2-3, with D uncertain. Germline V gene data show CDR1 as MGHRA and CDR2 as YSYEKL. There are 14 residues in the CDR3. Trimming pared 1 base from V and 7 bases from J, leaving 12 bases between. The CDR3 DNA reads TGCGCCAGCAGCCAAGGAGGTGGGCTCAATACGCAGTATTTT. Protein sequence: CASSQGGGLNTQYF.

This clonotype was seen ten or more times. V and J are TRBV20-1 and TRBJ2-1; no definite D call. This CDR3 contains 14 residues. V was pared by 2 bases and J by 0 bases, with 8 bases between. Germline V CDR1 and CDR2: DFQATT, SNEGSKA (reference sequence). The CDR3 DNA follows: TGCAGTGCTAGACCCATGGGCTCCTACAATGAGCAGTTCTTC. It encodes CSARPMGSYNEQFF.

This clonotype occurred many times. The chain uses TRBV30 and TRBJ1-2, with D possibly matching TRBD1 (5 bases). V shed 5 bases and J shed 8 bases, with 12 bases lying between them. The CDR3 is 11 amino acids. CDR1 and CDR2 (germline): GTSNPN, SVGIG (reference sequence). CDR3 protein: CAWQQVAGYTF. The CDR3 DNA follows: TGTGCCTGGCAACAGGTGGCCGGCTACACCTTC.

The table lists this clonotype with many counts. The rearrangement joins TRBV20-1 to TRBJ2-5; no definite D call. Germline V gives CDR1 DFQATT, CDR2 SNEGSKA (reference sequence). Trimming removed 2 bases at V and 4 bases at J, with 20 bases between. CDR3 length: 16 residues. The CDR3 is CSARPTRPPTRETQYF. Written as DNA, the CDR3 is TGCAGTGCTAGACCGACCCGTCCCCCTACGAGAGAGACCCAGTACTTC.

This clonotype came up a few times. This rearrangement joins TRBV5-1 to TRBJ1-2; tentatively, D is TRBD1 (6 bases). Per germline, CDR1 SGHRS and CDR2 YFSETQ. The CDR3 covers 15 residues. V shed 0 bases and J shed 6 bases, with 15 bases lying between them. The CDR3 sequence is CASSLVQGQSDGYTF. CDR3 sequence (DNA): TGCGCCAGCAGCTTGGTACAGGGCCAGTCGGATGGCTACACCTTC.

The chain is built from TRBV19 and TRBJ2-7; 13 positions agree with TRBD2. The CDR3 contains 17 residues. Trimming removed 5 bases from V and 4 bases from J; junction bases left unmatched: 11. Germline assignment: CDR1 LNHDA and CDR2 SQIVND (reference sequence). DNA of the CDR3: TGTGCCAGTAGTGATCCGGGACTAGCGGGAAGAGTGTACGAGCAGTACTTC. This encodes CASSDPGLAGRVYEQYF. The whole variable domain, filled in from reference TRBV19 and TRBJ2-7, reads DGGITQSPKYLFRKEGQNVTLSCEQNLNHDAMYWYRQDPGQGLRLIYYSQIVNDFQKGDIAEGYSVSREKKESFPLTVTSAQKNPTAFYLCASSDPGLAGRVYEQYFGPGTRLTVT.